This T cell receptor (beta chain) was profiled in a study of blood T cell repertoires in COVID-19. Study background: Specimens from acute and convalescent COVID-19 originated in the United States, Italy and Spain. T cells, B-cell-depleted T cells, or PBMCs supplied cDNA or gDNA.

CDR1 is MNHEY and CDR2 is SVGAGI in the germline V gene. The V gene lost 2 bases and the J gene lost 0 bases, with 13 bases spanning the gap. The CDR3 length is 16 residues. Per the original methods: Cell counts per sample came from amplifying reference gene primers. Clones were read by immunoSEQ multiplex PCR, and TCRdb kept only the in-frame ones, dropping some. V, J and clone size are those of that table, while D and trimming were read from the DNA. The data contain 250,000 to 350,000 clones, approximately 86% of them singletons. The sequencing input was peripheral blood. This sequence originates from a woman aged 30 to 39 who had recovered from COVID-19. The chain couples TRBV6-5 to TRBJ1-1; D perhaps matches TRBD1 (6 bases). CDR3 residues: CASSYIAGQLNTEAFF. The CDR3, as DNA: TGTGCCAGCAGTTACATAGCAGGACAGCTGAACACTGAAGCTTTCTTT.